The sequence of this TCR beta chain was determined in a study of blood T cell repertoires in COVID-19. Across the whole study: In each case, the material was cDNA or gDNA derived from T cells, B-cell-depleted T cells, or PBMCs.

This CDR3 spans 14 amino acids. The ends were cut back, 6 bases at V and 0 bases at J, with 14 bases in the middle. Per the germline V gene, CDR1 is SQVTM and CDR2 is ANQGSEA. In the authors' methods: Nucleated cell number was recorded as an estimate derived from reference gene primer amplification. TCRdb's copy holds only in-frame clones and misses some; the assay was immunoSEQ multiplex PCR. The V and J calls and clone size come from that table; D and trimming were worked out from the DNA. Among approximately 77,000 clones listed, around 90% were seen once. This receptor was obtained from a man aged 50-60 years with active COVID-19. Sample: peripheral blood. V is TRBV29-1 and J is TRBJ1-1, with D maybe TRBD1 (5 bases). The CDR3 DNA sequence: TGCAGCGTCTTAATACAGGAGATGAACACTGAAGCTTTCTTT. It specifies CSVLIQEMNTEAFF.